The 3 T cell receptor beta chains presented below share a single source sample, sequenced in a study of beta chain features in type 1 diabetes. Every bit of the isolated RNA underwent reverse transcription, so sequencing read expressed TCRB transcripts. The protocol was immunoSEQ multiplex PCR, while the TCRdb copy is restricted to in-frame clones and leaves out a portion. This sample has 810,000 or so clones, with roughly 16% found just once. The sample taken for sequencing was naive CD4+ T cells from blood. All receptors derive from a woman younger than 35 in good health.

This clone has just a few counts. This sequence joins TRBV20-1 and TRBJ2-5; D is ambiguous. The CDR3 loop spans 11 amino acids. Germline loops: CDR1 DFQATT, CDR2 SNEGSKA (reference sequence). Trimming took off 7 bases at V and 4 bases at J, with 10 bases between the two ends. Written as DNA, the CDR3 is TGCAGTGTTGAGCCGCGAGAGACCCAGTACTTC. Amino acids: CSVEPRETQYF.

The V and J genes are TRBV9 and TRBJ2-7, with 7 bases that match TRBD1. There are 15 residues in the CDR3. J was trimmed by 0 bases and V by 0 bases; bases with no gene match: 3. Germline loops: CDR1 SGDLS, CDR2 YYNGEE. The CDR3 DNA follows: TGTGCCAGCAGCGTAGAGGCAGGGGGCTCCTACGAGCAGTACTTC. Translation: CASSVEAGGSYEQYF.

This clone showed up just a few times. The chain carries TRBV9 and TRBJ2-5; D perhaps matches TRBD2 (5 bases). From germline, CDR1 is SGDLS and CDR2 YYNGEE. Trimming took 4 bases from V and 5 from J, leaving 12 bases between them. This CDR3 has 13 amino acids. The CDR3 sequence is CASSPRSGETQYF. In nucleotides, the CDR3 is TGTGCCAGCAGCCCCCGTTCGGGGGAGACCCAGTACTTC.